What follows are 5 T cell receptor beta chains derived from one specimen sequenced in a study of T-cell reconstitution after alpha-beta-depleted transplantation in children. TCRbeta library preparation incorporated unique molecular identifiers. TCRdb processed the PCR reads anew with MiXCR; each CDR3 protein has one entry. The table records several thousand distinct CDR3 sequences, roughly a tenth of them present only once. This material consisted of PBMCs, mostly from graft donor cells, taken 180 days after TCRalphabeta/CD19-depleted stem cell transplant. These receptors were obtained from a child less than two years old who had a stem cell transplant for acute myeloid leukemia, so the T cells may come from the graft donor.

This clonotype is labeled as medium-sized (0.01 to 0.1%). In nucleotides, the CDR3 is TGTGCCAGCACCTTGGACAGGGGGTCGAACAATGAGCAGTTCTTC. Translation: CASTLDRGSNNEQFF. The V and J genes are TRBV28 and TRBJ2-1, with 10 nucleotides matching TRBD1. V shed 7 bases and J 5 bases; nucleotides not matched to a gene: 8. The CDR3 loop spans 15 amino acids. In germline, CDR1 is MDHEN, CDR2 SYDVKM.

This clonotype was seen ten or more times. The V gene is TRBV9, the J gene TRBJ2-7; unclear D gene. The CDR3 runs 12 residues. V lost 6 bases and J lost 3, with 10 bases in between. Per germline, CDR1 SGDLS and CDR2 YYNGEE. The CDR3 coding sequence is TGTGCCAGCAACGATCGGCGCTACGAGCAGTACTTC. As protein: CASNDRRYEQYF.

Many counts were recorded for this clonotype. The rearrangement uses TRBV7-9 and TRBJ1-2; 11 bases match TRBD1. Looked up from germline, CDR1 is SEHNR and CDR2 is FQNEAQ (reference sequence). This CDR3 contains 15 residues. V trimming: 4 bases; J trimming: 7 bases; junction bases outside the gene matches: 8. DNA of the CDR3: TGTGCCAGCAGCTCCCTTGGACAGGGGGCCAGTGGCTACACCTTC. Amino acids: CASSSLGQGASGYTF.

This clonotype was detected many times. The CDR3 DNA follows: TGTGCCAGCGTAAAATCAGGGGAAGAGACCCAGTACTTC. Its translation: CASVKSGEETQYF. The rearrangement links TRBV7-9 to TRBJ2-5; a possible D gene is TRBD1 (6 bases). CDR3 length: 13 residues. Germline V gene data show CDR1 as SEHNR and CDR2 as FQNEAQ (reference sequence). The V and J ends lost 8 bases and 3 bases respectively, with 13 bases between them.

This clonotype was recorded at least ten times. The chain uses TRBV5-1 and TRBJ2-1; 11 bases line up with TRBD2. V shed 5 bases, J shed 8 bases, and the junction held 12 bases outside the gene matches. Germline assignment: CDR1 SGHRS and CDR2 YFSETQ. The CDR3 consists of 16 residues. The CDR3 protein is CASSPYPGLAEDEQFF. CDR3 nucleotides: TGCGCCAGCAGTCCCTACCCGGGACTAGCGGAGGATGAGCAGTTCTTC. Complete variable domain (other parts from reference TRBV5-1 and TRBJ2-1): KAGVTQTPRYLIKTRGQQVTLSCSPISGHRSVSWYQQTPGQGLQFLFEYFSETQRNKGNFPGRFSGRQFSNSRSEMNVSTLELGDSALYLCASSPYPGLAEDEQFFGPGTRLTVL.